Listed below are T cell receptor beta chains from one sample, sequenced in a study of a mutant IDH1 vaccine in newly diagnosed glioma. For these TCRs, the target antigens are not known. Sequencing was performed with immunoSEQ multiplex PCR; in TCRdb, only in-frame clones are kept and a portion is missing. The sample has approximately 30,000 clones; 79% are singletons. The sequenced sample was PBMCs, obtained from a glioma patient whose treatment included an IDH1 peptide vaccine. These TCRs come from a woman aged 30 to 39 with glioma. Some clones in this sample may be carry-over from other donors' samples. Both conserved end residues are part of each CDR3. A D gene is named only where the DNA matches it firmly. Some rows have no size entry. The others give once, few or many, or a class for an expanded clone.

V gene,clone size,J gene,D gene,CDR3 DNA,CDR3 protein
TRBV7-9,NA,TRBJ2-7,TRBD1,TGTGCCAGCAGCTCGACGGACAGGCCCTACGAGCAGTACTTC,CASSSTDRPYEQYF
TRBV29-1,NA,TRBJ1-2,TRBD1,TGCAGCATAGGGGGCGCTGGGGCCTATGGCTACACCTTC,CSIGGAGAYGYTF
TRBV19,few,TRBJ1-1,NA,TGTGCCAGTAGCCCTCCGCAGCGGGACTCTGAAGCTTTCTTT,CASSPPQRDSEAFF
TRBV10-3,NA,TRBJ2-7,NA,TGTGCCATCAGTGACCCGGGGGAGCAGTACTTC,CAISDPGEQYF
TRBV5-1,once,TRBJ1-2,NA,TGCGCCAGCAGCTTGGTAGGGGGGTCGAGGGGCTACACCTTC,CASSLVGGSRGYTF
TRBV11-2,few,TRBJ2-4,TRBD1,TGTGCCAGCAGCTTACTGTTACGACAGGGGGACATTCAGTACTTC,CASSLLLRQGDIQYF
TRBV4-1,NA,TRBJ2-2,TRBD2,TGCGCCAGCAGCCAAGAGACTAGCGGGACTTTCAACACCGGGGAGCTGTTTTTT,CASSQETSGTFNTGELFF
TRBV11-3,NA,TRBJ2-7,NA,TGTGCCAGCAGCTCCACCGACAGGCCCTACGAGCAGTACTTC,CASSSTDRPYEQYF
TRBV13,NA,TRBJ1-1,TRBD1,TGTGCCAGCAGCCAGGACAGGGGGAACACTGAAGCTTTCTTT,CASSQDRGNTEAFF
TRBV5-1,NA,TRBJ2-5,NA,TGCGCCAGCAGCTTGGCCAATCCAGGGTTGGGAGAGACCCAGTACTTC,CASSLANPGLGETQYF
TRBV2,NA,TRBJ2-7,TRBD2,TGTGCCAGCAGTGGCCCCTTAGCGGGGGACTACGAGCAGTACTTC,CASSGPLAGDYEQYF
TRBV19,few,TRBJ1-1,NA,TGTGCCAGTAGTATTAAGATATCGAACACTGAAGCTTTCTTT,CASSIKISNTEAFF
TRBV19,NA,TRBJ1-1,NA,TGTGCCAGTAGTAAGTATCGAAAGGCTTTCTTT,CASSKYRKAFF
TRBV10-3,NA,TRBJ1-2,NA,TGTGCCATCAGTACAGGAGAACTCAGCTATGGCTACACCTTC,CAISTGELSYGYTF
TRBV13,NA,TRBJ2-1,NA,TGTGCCAGCAGCTTAACGGTTCTCCAGAGCTCCTACAATGAGCAGTTCTTC,CASSLTVLQSSYNEQFF
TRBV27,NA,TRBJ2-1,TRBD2,TGTGCCAGCAGTCCCCGGCTAGCGGGAGGTTCCAATGAGCAGTTCTTC,CASSPRLAGGSNEQFF
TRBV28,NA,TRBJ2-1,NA,TGTGCCAGCAGCAACCTAAGGAATGAGCAGTTCTTC,CASSNLRNEQFF
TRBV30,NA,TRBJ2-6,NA,TGTGCCTGGGACAGCTCTGGGGCCAACGTCCTGACTTTC,CAWDSSGANVLTF
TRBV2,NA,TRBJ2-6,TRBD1,TGTGCCAGCAAAGGGACAGGGTCCTTTGGGGCCAACGTCCTGACTTTC,CASKGTGSFGANVLTF
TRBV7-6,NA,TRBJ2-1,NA,TGTGCCAGCAGCTCTTACCTGGACACTATCAATGAGCAGTTCTTC,CASSSYLDTINEQFF
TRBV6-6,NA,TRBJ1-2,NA,TGTGCCTCCTCCGGGCCCCAGGATGGCTACACCTTC,CASSGPQDGYTF
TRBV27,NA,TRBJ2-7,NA,TGTGCCAGCTATAGGTACTCCTACGAGCAGTACTTC,CASYRYSYEQYF
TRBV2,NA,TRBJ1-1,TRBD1,TGTGCCAGCAGTGTGTGGCGGGACAGATGGACAGGGGGAACTGAAGCTTTCTTT,CASSVWRDRWTGGTEAFF
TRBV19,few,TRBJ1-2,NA,TGTGCCAGTAGTCGGCAGGGCTATGGCTACACCTTC,CASSRQGYGYTF
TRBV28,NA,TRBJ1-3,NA,TGTGCCAGCAGTTTAAGCGGTGGGGCAGGGTTCGGAAACACCATATATTTT,CASSLSGGAGFGNTIYF
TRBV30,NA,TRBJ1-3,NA,TGTGCCTGGAGTGGGGGGACACTTGGAAACACCATATATTTT,CAWSGGTLGNTIYF
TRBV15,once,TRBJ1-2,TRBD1,TGTGCCACCAGCAGCGCCTTGGGAGGGGACAGCAGATCAAACTATGGCTACACCTTC,CATSSALGGDSRSNYGYTF
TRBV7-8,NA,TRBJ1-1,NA,TGTGCCAGCAGCTTTGGGAGAAACACTGAAGCTTTCTTT,CASSFGRNTEAFF
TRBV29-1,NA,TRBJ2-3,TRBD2,TGCAGCGTTACACGGGGGGGCCAGACAGATACGCAGTATTTT,CSVTRGGQTDTQYF
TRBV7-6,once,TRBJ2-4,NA,TGTGCCAGCAGCCCTCTAGCCAAAAACATTCAGTACTTC,CASSPLAKNIQYF
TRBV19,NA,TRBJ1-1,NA,TGTGCCAGTATCGGGGGGAACACTGAAGCTTTCTTT,CASIGGNTEAFF